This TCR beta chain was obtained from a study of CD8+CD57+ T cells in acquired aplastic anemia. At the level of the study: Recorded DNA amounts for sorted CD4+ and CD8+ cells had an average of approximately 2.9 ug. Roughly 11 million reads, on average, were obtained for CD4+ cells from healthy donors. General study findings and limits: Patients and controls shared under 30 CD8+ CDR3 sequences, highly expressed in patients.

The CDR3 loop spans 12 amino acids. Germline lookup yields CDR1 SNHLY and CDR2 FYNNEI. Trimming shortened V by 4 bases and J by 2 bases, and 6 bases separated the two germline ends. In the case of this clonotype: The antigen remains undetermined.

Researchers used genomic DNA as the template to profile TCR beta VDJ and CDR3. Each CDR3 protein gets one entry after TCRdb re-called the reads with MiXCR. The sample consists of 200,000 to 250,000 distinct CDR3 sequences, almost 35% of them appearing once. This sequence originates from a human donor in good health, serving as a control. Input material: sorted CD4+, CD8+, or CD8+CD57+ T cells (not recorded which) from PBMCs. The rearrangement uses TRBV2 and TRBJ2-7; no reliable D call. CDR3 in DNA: TGTGCCAGCAGTGGCGACCCCTACGAGCAGTACTTC. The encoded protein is CASSGDPYEQYF. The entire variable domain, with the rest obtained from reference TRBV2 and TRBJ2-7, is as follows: EPEVTQTPSHQVTQMGQEVILRCVPISNHLYFYWYRQILGQKVEFLVSFYNNEISEKSEIFDDQFSVERPDGSNFTLKIRSTKLEDSAMYFCASSGDPYEQYFGPGTRLTVT.